This T cell receptor beta chain is drawn from a study of blood T cell repertoires in COVID-19. Study-level information: Acute and convalescent COVID-19 specimens originated in the United States, Italy and Spain. PBMCs, B-cell-depleted T cells, or T cells were the source of the cDNA or gDNA that made up the material.

The length of the CDR3 is 15 residues. CDR1 LGHDT and CDR2 YNNKEL come from the germline V gene (reference sequence). V lost 1 base to trimming and J lost 5 bases; unmatched junction nucleotides: 2. Study processing details: Reference gene primer amplification gave nucleated cell count estimates. Generated by immunoSEQ multiplex PCR, the TCRdb table keeps only in-frame clones and is missing some. The V and J calls and clone size are taken from that table; D and trimming were inferred from the DNA. The repertoire has a few hundred thousand clones, 87% of them found once; the top ten carry roughly 6.2%. This clone was counted many times.

The V gene is TRBV3-1 (or the pseudogene TRBV3-2), the J gene TRBJ2-2; TRBD1 agrees at 9 bases. The receptor was isolated from a man in his fifties or sixties who had recovered from COVID-19. The sequenced sample consisted of peripheral blood. The CDR3 is CASSQGTGETGELFF. The CDR3 bases are TGTGCCAGCAGCCAAGGGACAGGGGAGACCGGGGAGCTGTTTTTT.